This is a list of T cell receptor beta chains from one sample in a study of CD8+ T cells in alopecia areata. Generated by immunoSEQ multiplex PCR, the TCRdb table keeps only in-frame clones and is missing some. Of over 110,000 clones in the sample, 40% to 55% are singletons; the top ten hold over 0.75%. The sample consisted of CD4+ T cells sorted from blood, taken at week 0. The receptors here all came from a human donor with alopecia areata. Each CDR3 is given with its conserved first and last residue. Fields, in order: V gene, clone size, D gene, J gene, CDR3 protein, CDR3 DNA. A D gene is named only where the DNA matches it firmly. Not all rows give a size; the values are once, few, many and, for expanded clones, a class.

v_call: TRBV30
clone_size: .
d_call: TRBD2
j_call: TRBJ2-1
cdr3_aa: CAWMRGRSYNEQFF
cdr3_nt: TGTGCCTGGATGCGCGGGAGGTCCTACAATGAGCAGTTCTTC

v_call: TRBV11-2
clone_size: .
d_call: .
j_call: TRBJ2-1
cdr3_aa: CASRSFGDEQFF
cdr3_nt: TGTGCCAGCAGATCCTTCGGGGATGAGCAGTTCTTC

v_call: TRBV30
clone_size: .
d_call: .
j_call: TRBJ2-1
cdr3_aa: CAWSVYQYNEQFF
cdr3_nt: TGTGCCTGGAGTGTTTACCAGTACAATGAGCAGTTCTTC

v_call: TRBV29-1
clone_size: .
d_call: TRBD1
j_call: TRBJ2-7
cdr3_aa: CSVEGPVGQGGIYEQYF
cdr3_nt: TGCAGCGTTGAAGGCCCGGTTGGACAGGGTGGAATCTACGAGCAGTACTTC

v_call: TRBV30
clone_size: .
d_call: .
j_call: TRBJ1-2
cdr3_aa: CAWSGTFQSAGYTF
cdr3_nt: TGTGCCTGGAGTGGGACTTTTCAATCGGCTGGCTACACCTTC

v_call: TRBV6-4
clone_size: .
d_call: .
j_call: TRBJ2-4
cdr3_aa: CASSPTAGGGLNF
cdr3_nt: TGTGCCAGCAGCCCCACGGCAGGGGGAGGGCTAAACTTC

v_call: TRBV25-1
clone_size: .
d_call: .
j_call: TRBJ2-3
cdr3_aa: CASSGGTPRTDTQYF
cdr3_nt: TGTGCCAGCAGTGGTGGGACACCCAGAACAGATACGCAGTATTTT

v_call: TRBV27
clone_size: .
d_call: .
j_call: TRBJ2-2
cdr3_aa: CASSSHDLASLTGELFF
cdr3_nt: TGTGCCAGCAGTTCGCACGACTTGGCAAGTCTCACCGGGGAGCTGTTTTTT

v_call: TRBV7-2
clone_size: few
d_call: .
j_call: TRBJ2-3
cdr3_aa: CASSSYLAHDTQYF
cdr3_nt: TGTGCCAGCAGCTCGTATCTAGCGCACGATACGCAGTATTTT

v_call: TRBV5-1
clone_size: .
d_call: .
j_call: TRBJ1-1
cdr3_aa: CASNDGSSSGGAFF
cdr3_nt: TGCGCCAGCAACGACGGATCTTCCTCTGGGGGAGCTTTCTTT

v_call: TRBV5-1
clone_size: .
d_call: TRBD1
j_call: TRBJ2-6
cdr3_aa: CASSLDDRGGANVLTF
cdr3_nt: TGCGCCAGCAGCTTGGATGACAGGGGTGGGGCCAACGTCCTGACTTTC

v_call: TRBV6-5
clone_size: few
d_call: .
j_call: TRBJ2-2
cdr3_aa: CASTPVGATRGELFF
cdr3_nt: TGTGCCAGCACCCCCGTTGGAGCCACTCGGGGGGAGCTGTTTTTT

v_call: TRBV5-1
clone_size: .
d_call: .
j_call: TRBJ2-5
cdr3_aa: CASSATRLSRWDLSQETQYF
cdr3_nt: TGCGCCAGCAGCGCCACTAGATTAAGTCGGTGGGACCTCAGCCAAGAGACCCAGTACTTC

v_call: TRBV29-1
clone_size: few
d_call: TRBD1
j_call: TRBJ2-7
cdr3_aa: CSGGQETYEQYF
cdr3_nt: TGCAGCGGGGGACAGGAGACCTACGAGCAGTACTTC

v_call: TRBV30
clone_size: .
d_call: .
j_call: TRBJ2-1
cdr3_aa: CAWSDSYNEQFF
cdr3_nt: TGTGCCTGGAGCGACTCCTACAATGAGCAGTTCTTC

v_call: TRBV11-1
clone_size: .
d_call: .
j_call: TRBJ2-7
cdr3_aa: CASSPVSRSYEQYF
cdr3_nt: TGTGCCAGCAGCCCCGTGAGTAGGTCCTACGAGCAGTACTTC

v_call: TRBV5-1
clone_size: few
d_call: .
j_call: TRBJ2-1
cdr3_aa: CASSPDSALEQFF
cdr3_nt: TGCGCCAGCAGCCCCGACTCCGCTTTGGAGCAGTTCTTC

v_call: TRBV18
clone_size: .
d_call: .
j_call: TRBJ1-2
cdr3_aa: CASSPLLRAGWDGYTF
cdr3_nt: TGTGCCAGCTCACCCCTTTTGAGGGCAGGTTGGGATGGCTACACCTTC

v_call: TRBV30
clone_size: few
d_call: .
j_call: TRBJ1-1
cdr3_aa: CAYRHLNTEAFF
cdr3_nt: TGTGCCTACAGACACTTGAACACTGAAGCTTTCTTT

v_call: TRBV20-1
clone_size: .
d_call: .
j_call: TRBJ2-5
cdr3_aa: CSAREETQYF
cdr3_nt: TGCAGTGCTAGAGAAGAGACCCAGTACTTC

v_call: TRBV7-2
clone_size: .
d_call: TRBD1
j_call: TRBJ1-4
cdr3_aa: CASSLGTAPEKLFF
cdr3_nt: TGTGCCAGCAGCCTAGGGACAGCCCCCGAAAAACTGTTTTTT

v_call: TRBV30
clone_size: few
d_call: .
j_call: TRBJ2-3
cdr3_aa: CAYYGVAGHTDTQYF
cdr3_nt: TGTGCCTACTACGGGGTGGCAGGCCACACAGATACGCAGTATTTT

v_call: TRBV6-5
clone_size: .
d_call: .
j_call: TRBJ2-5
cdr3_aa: CASSLAGNQETQYF
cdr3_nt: TGTGCCAGCAGCCTTGCAGGGAACCAAGAGACCCAGTACTTC